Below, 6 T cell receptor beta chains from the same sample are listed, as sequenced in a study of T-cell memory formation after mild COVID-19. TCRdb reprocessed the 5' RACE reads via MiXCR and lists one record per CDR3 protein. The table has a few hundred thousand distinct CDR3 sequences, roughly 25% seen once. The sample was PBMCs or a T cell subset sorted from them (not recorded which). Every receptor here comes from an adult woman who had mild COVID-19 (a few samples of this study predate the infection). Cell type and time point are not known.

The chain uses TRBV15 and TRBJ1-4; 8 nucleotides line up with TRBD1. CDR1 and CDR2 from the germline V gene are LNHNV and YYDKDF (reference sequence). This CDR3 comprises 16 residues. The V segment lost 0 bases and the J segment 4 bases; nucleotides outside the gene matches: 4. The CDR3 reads CATSRDRGLINEKLFF. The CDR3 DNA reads TGTGCCACCAGCAGAGACAGGGGGCTGATTAATGAAAAACTGTTTTTT.

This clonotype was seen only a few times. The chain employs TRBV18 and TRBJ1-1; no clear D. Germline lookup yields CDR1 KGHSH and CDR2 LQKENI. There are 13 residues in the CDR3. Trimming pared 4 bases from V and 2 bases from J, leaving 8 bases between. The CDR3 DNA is TGTGCCAGCTCACGGTCCAGAAACACTGAAGCTTTCTTT. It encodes CASSRSRNTEAFF.

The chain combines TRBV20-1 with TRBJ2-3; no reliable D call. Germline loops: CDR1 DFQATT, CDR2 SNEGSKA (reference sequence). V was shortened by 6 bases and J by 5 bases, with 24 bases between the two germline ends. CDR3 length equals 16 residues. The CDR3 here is CSAPKNDGFGRDTQYF. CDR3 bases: TGCAGTGCCCCGAAGAACGATGGATTCGGAAGAGATACGCAGTATTTT.

In DNA, the CDR3 is TGCAGTGCTAGCCCCGGGACGGTCTACGAGCAGTACTTC. Amino acids: CSASPGTVYEQYF. The chain has TRBV20-1 and TRBJ2-7; tentatively, D is TRBD1 or TRBD2 (5 bases each). The CDR3 consists of 13 residues. V dropped 3 bases and J dropped 3 bases, with 12 bases sitting between them. Germline lookup yields CDR1 DFQATT and CDR2 SNEGSKA (reference sequence).

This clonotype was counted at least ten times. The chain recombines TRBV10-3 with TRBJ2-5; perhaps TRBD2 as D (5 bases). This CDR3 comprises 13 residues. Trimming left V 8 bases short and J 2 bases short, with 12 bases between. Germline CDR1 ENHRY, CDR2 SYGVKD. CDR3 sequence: CAIQGSNQETQYF. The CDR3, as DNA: TGTGCCATCCAAGGGAGTAATCAAGAGACCCAGTACTTC.

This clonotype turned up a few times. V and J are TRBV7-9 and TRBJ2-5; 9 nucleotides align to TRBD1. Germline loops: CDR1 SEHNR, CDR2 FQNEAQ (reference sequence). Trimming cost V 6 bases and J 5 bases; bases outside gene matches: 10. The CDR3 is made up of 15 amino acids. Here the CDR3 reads CASRSGTGSLETQYF. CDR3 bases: TGTGCCAGCAGGTCCGGGACAGGGTCCTTGGAGACCCAGTACTTC.